The following is a T cell receptor (beta chain) sequence with its context. This sample is part of a study of cytomegalovirus exposure and HLA in healthy donors. Study summary: Sequencing of some 200 million T cells in an earlier analysis found under 120 million unique TCR beta sequences.

The PCR was carried out with 60 Vbeta primers and 13 Jbeta primers. Method: immunoSEQ multiplex PCR; TCRdb's copy keeps in-frame clones and lacks some. The sample includes around 180,000 clones, around 87% of them seen just once. J lost 5 bases, V lost 6 bases, and 5 bases had no gene match. CDR3 length equals 14 residues. CDR1 WNHNN and CDR2 SYGVQD come from the germline V gene (reference sequence). The receptor was isolated from a woman between 18 and 29 years old in good health and CMV-seronegative. This chain joins TRBV10-1 and TRBJ2-1; the match to TRBD2 covers 9 bases. The sample taken for sequencing was PBMCs. This CDR3 reads CASRDSGGNNEQFF. The CDR3, as DNA: TGCGCCAGCAGGGATAGCGGGGGAAACAATGAGCAGTTCTTC.